The clone carrying this TCR beta chain was found once. Libraries were prepared by immunoSEQ multiplex PCR; TCRdb keeps only in-frame clonotypes and omits some of them. The table has 95,000 to 150,000 clones, roughly nine tenths seen once. This record belongs to a study of T cell responses to AZD1222 COVID-19 vaccine. Looking at the study overall: Second-dose timings of about 4 or about 12 weeks were pooled.

CDR3 length equals 14 residues. The V gene's germline CDR1 is SGHRS and CDR2 YFSETQ. The V and J ends lost 2 bases and 1 base respectively, with 9 bases between them. The material sequenced was peripheral blood, taken on day 0 of AZD1222 vaccination. This TCR was recovered from an adult in good health. This chain joins TRBV5-1 and TRBJ1-1; possible D gene TRBD1, 5 bases. The CDR3 loop reads CASSLQDGNTEAFF. CDR3 DNA: TGCGCCAGCAGCTTACAGGACGGGAACACTGAAGCTTTCTTT.